A single sample is the source of the 26 T cell receptor beta chains below, sequenced in a study of cytomegalovirus exposure and HLA in healthy donors listed by TCRdb under 2017. Libraries were constructed by the immunoSEQ multiplex PCR assay. For the multiplex PCR, a mixture combining 60 forward primers for TCR Vbeta segments and 13 reverse primers for TCR Jbeta segments was used. TCRdb carries this immuneACCESS record with in-frame sequences only. Its versions omit some clonotypes, under half of them owing to an unresolved V gene in the studies checked, with the rest unexplained. A total of around 91,000 clones appear in this sample, around 80% of them only once. Clones ranked in the top ten supply roughly 2.5% of the sample. The source material was PBMCs. These receptors were taken from a male donor in good health and CMV-seropositive.

Turning to this clone: One end of the junction is discordant with germline, which a read error may explain. This rearrangement joins TRBV2 to TRBJ2-7; D perhaps matches TRBD2 (5 bases). CDR3 size: 14 residues. Looked up from germline, CDR1 is SNHLY and CDR2 is FYNNEI. The CDR3 nucleotides read TGTGCCAGCAGGGAAGAGCGAGGGTACTACGAGCAGTACTTC. Its translation: CASREERGYYEQYF.

This clone was seen a few times. The chain joins TRBV9 to TRBJ1-3, with TRBD1 matching 7 bases. Losses at the gene ends were 7 bases for V and 4 bases for J; bases not matched to a gene: 5. The length of the CDR3 is 13 residues. The germline V gene encodes CDR1 SGDLS and CDR2 YYNGEE. The CDR3 bases are TGTGCCAGCGCAACAGGGGACGGAAACACCATATATTTT. It specifies CASATGDGNTIYF.

The V and J genes are TRBV30 and TRBJ1-1, with 7 bases aligning to TRBD1. V was pared by 5 bases and J by 6 bases, with 6 bases of the junction left unmatched. Germline assignment: CDR1 GTSNPN and CDR2 SVGIG (reference sequence). The CDR3 runs 12 residues. In DNA form, the CDR3 reads TGTGCCTGGGACAGGGAGAGGTCTGAAGCTTTCTTT. Translated: CAWDRERSEAFF.

This chain links TRBV5-5 with TRBJ2-1; D might be TRBD2 (5 bases). V lost 2 bases, J lost 0 bases, and 9 bases lay in between. The CDR3 has 15 amino acids. Germline V gene sequence: CDR1 SGHKS, CDR2 YYEKEE (reference sequence). CDR3 amino acids: CASSLPGSSYNEQFF. DNA for the CDR3: TGTGCCAGCAGCTTACCGGGAAGCTCCTACAATGAGCAGTTCTTC. The full variable domain, rest sourced from reference TRBV5-5 and TRBJ2-1, is DAGVTQSPTHLIKTRGQQVTLRCSPISGHKSVSWYQQVLGQGPQFIFQYYEKEERGRGNFPDRFSARQFPNYSSELNVNALLLGDSALYLCASSLPGSSYNEQFFGPGTRLTVL.

This clone was counted only a few times. The chain joins TRBV4-2 to TRBJ2-7; 9 bases align to TRBD1. Germline values: CDR1 LGHNA, CDR2 YNFKEQ. V shed 4 bases and J 3 bases; nucleotides not matched to a gene: 7. This CDR3 comprises 15 residues. The CDR3 nucleotides are TGTGCCAGCAGCCTATGGACAGGGGTCCACTACGAGCAGTACTTC. Its protein product is CASSLWTGVHYEQYF.

In this sample, this clone turned up once. One end of the junction fails to match germline, which may point to a read error. The chain employs TRBV13 and TRBJ1-1; D remains unclear. The CDR3 covers 15 residues. Germline CDR1 PRHDT, CDR2 FYEKMQ (reference sequence). Written as DNA, the CDR3 is TGTGTCAGCAGATTTCTGGGAGGCCCGAACACTGAAGCTTTCTTT. This gives the protein CVSRFLGGPNTEAFF.

V and J are TRBV27 and TRBJ1-3, with D maybe TRBD1 (6 bases). V gave up 5 bases and J gave up 2 bases, with 10 bases separating them. CDR1 and CDR2 from the germline V gene are MNHEY and SMNVEV (reference sequence). This CDR3 spans 14 amino acids. The chain's CDR3 is CASSRNRAGNTIYF. In DNA form, the CDR3 reads TGTGCCAGCAGTCGGAACAGGGCTGGAAACACCATATATTTT.

This clone was found a few times. The chain is built from TRBV28 and TRBJ1-3, with 7 bases lining up with TRBD1. CDR3 length: 17 residues. Germline V CDR1 and CDR2: MDHEN, SYDVKM. With 4 bases clipped from V and 3 bases from J, the junction kept 12 bases outside the gene matches. CDR3 nucleotide sequence: TGTGCCAGCAGTTCTTTCCGACAGGGAACACATGGAAACACCATATATTTT. It encodes CASSSFRQGTHGNTIYF.

V is TRBV7-9 and J is TRBJ2-2; 12 bases fit TRBD2. The germline CDR1 and CDR2 sequences are SEHNR and FQNEAQ (reference sequence). The V gene end was trimmed by 5 bases and the J gene end by 6 bases; junction bases not matched to a gene: 7. CDR3 length equals 16 residues. The CDR3 DNA follows: TGTGCCAGCAGCGTGACTAGCGGGAGTCTGGCCGGGGAGCTGTTTTTT. Translating gives CASSVTSGSLAGELFF.

The chain recombines TRBV6-4 with TRBJ2-2, with D maybe TRBD1 (6 bases). Germline CDR1 and CDR2: MRHNA and SNTAGT. V shed 3 bases and J shed 6 bases, with 8 bases lying between them. The length of the CDR3 is 13 residues. The CDR3 sequence is CASSEGGSGELFF. In DNA form, the CDR3 reads TGTGCCAGCAGTGAAGGGGGTTCCGGGGAGCTGTTTTTT.

J is TRBJ2-7 and V is TRBV29-1, with 14 bases lining up with TRBD2. This CDR3 region has 15 residues. V shed 3 bases and J 3 bases; nucleotides not matched to a gene: 4. From germline, CDR1 is SQVTM and CDR2 ANQGSEA. The CDR3 is CSVDRLAGGVYEQYF. The DNA of the CDR3 is TGCAGCGTTGACAGACTAGCGGGAGGGGTCTACGAGCAGTACTTC.

The V gene is TRBV11-2, the J gene TRBJ1-3; D ambiguous. This CDR3 has 14 residues. Per germline, CDR1 SGHAT and CDR2 FQNNGV. V was pared by 5 bases and J by 2 bases, with 10 bases between. The CDR3 loop reads CASSPQKAGNTIYF. CDR3 bases: TGTGCCAGCAGCCCCCAGAAAGCTGGAAACACCATATATTTT. The full variable domain, completed using reference TRBV11-2 and TRBJ1-3, is EAGVAQSPRYKIIEKRQSVAFWCNPISGHATLYWYQQILGQGPKLLIQFQNNGVVDDSQLPKDRFSAERLKGVDSTLKIQPAKLEDSAVYLCASSPQKAGNTIYFGEGSWLTVV.

The chain is built from TRBV28 and TRBJ2-7; 7 nucleotides line up with TRBD1. Losses at the gene ends were 1 base for V and 5 bases for J; bases not matched to a gene: 8. From germline, CDR1 is MDHEN and CDR2 SYDVKM. The CDR3 runs 15 residues. The CDR3 protein is CASSLYGQGVHEQYF. In DNA form, the CDR3 reads TGTGCCAGCAGTTTATACGGCCAGGGGGTACACGAGCAGTACTTC.

This chain connects TRBV7-9 to TRBJ1-3, with D perhaps matching TRBD1 (6 bases). The V gene lost 5 bases and the J gene lost 0 bases, with 23 bases spanning the gap. CDR1 is SEHNR and CDR2 is FQNEAQ in the germline V gene (reference sequence). The CDR3 totals 19 residues. The CDR3 DNA reads as TGTGCCAGCAGCCCACATTCTTCCGGGACACTGAGCTCTGGAAACACCATATATTTT. Translated: CASSPHSSGTLSSGNTIYF.

The chain uses TRBV19 and TRBJ2-2, with D possibly TRBD1 on 6 matching bases. The CDR3 extends over 16 amino acids. The V and J ends lost 0 bases and 3 bases respectively, with 11 bases between them. In germline, CDR1 is LNHDA, CDR2 SQIVND (reference sequence). CDR3 protein: CASSIEDRPYTGELFF. The CDR3 DNA is TGTGCCAGTAGTATAGAAGACAGGCCTTACACCGGGGAGCTGTTTTTT.

The J gene is TRBJ2-7, the V gene TRBV15, with 11 bases fitting TRBD1. With V trimmed by 6 bases and J by 3 bases, 4 bases remained unmatched. The CDR3 covers 14 residues. Germline CDR1 reads LNHNV; CDR2 reads YYDKDF (reference sequence). The DNA for the CDR3 is TGTGCCACCAGGGGGACAGGGGGGAGCTACGAGCAGTACTTC. Protein: CATRGTGGSYEQYF.

The chain has TRBV15 and TRBJ2-7; tentatively, D is TRBD2 (6 bases). Germline CDR1 LNHNV, CDR2 YYDKDF (reference sequence). The CDR3 has 13 residues. Trimming shortened V by 4 bases and J by 2 bases, and 9 bases separated the two germline ends. The CDR3 reads CATSTGLTYEQYF. The CDR3 coding sequence is TGTGCCACCAGCACGGGACTTACCTACGAGCAGTACTTC.

The chain combines TRBV5-4 with TRBJ1-1; D is ambiguous. CDR3 length: 14 amino acids. V gave up 1 base and J gave up 1 base, with 8 bases separating them. Germline V lookup: CDR1 SGHNT, CDR2 YYREEE (reference sequence). The CDR3 is CASSLSARNTEAFF. The CDR3 region has the DNA TGTGCCAGCAGCTTGAGCGCCAGGAACACTGAAGCTTTCTTT.

The table lists this clone with a few counts. The V and J genes are TRBV5-1 and TRBJ1-1; 12 bases align to TRBD1. After removal of 4 bases from V and 6 bases from J, the junction contained 4 bases not matched to a gene. This CDR3 region has 14 residues. CDR1 and CDR2 from the germline V gene are SGHRS and YFSETQ. The CDR3 here is CASSQGTGGAEAFF. The CDR3, as DNA: TGCGCCAGCAGCCAAGGGACAGGGGGCGCTGAAGCTTTCTTT.

There are a few counts of this clone. The gene calls are TRBV5-6 and TRBJ2-7, with 8 bases aligning to TRBD2. Germline V gene lookup returns CDR1 SGHDT and CDR2 YYEEEE. The CDR3 sequence is 13 residues long. V shed 1 base and J 5 bases; nucleotides not matched to a gene: 2. CDR3 coding DNA: TGTGCCAGCAGCTTGAATAGCGGGAACGAGCAGTACTTC. Amino acids: CASSLNSGNEQYF.

Only one count was recorded for this clone. The chain uses TRBV5-1 and TRBJ2-7; TRBD2 is a possible D gene (5 bases). The CDR3 has 14 residues. Per germline, CDR1 SGHRS and CDR2 YFSETQ. V lost 2 bases to trimming and J lost 2 bases, with 11 bases between them. CDR3 bases: TGCGCCAGCAGCTTTCAGCCGGAGGCCTACGAGCAGTACTTC. Residues: CASSFQPEAYEQYF.

The chain links TRBV5-8 to TRBJ2-7; 8 bases are a match to TRBD1. V lost 3 bases and J lost 8; bases outside the gene matches: 4. CDR3 length: 12 amino acids. The V gene's germline CDR1 is SGHTS and CDR2 YDEGEE. CDR3 region: CASSSGQGQQYF. The CDR3 DNA is TGTGCCAGCAGCTCTGGACAGGGCCAGCAGTACTTC.

The sample holds a few counts of this clone. CDR3 amino acids: CASSPGGTGRARADEKLFF. DNA of the CDR3: TGTGCCAGCAGCCCAGGCGGGACAGGGAGGGCCCGTGCGGATGAAAAACTGTTTTTT. The rearrangement joins TRBV7-9 to TRBJ1-4; the match to TRBD1 covers 9 bases. Germline CDR1 reads SEHNR; CDR2 reads FQNEAQ (reference sequence). This CDR3 has 19 residues. The V segment lost 5 bases and the J segment 6 bases; nucleotides outside the gene matches: 19. Variable domain in full (rest from reference TRBV7-9 and TRBJ1-4): DTGVSQNPRHKITKRGQNVTFRCDPISEHNRLYWYRQTLGQGPEFLTYFQNEAQLEKSRLLSDRFSAERPKGSFSTLEIQRTEQGDSAMYLCASSPGGTGRARADEKLFFGSGTQLSVL.

This chain uses TRBV7-2 with TRBJ2-1, with 7 nucleotides matching TRBD1. The CDR3 has 15 amino acids. Germline V lookup: CDR1 SGHTA, CDR2 FQGNSA. Losses at the gene ends were 5 bases for V and 5 bases for J; bases not matched to a gene: 9. CDR3 loop: CASSRDSLSNNEQFF. CDR3 DNA sequence: TGTGCCAGCAGCCGGGACAGTTTATCGAACAATGAGCAGTTCTTC.

The chain carries TRBV4-3 and TRBJ2-1; no definite D call. The CDR3 loop spans 16 amino acids. CDR1 LGHNA and CDR2 YSLEER come from the germline V gene. Trimming pared 0 bases from V and 6 bases from J, leaving 15 bases between. CDR3: CASSQEVPRIGNEQFF. DNA for the CDR3: TGCGCCAGCAGCCAAGAAGTCCCAAGAATCGGCAATGAGCAGTTCTTC.

This clone was counted a single time. The chain carries TRBV29-1 and TRBJ2-3; perhaps TRBD1 as D (6 bases). V lost 5 bases, J lost 2 bases, and 14 bases lay in between. The CDR3 runs 14 residues. Germline CDR1 and CDR2: SQVTM and ANQGSEA. CDR3 sequence: CSVLGHGNTDTQYF. As DNA, the CDR3 is TGCAGCGTTCTGGGACACGGCAACACAGATACGCAGTATTTT.